The 20 T cell receptor beta chains reported below all come from one sample, sequenced in a study of glioma-infiltrating T cells. The iRepertoire nested amplicon-rescue multiplex PCR amplified TCR alpha and beta CDR3s from RNA. TCRdb itself ran the multiplex PCR reads through MiXCR, one entry per CDR3 protein. The data contain fewer than 200,000 distinct CDR3 sequences, approximately 30% of them seen just once; the ten biggest clones take up around 20%. The sequenced sample consisted of glioma tissue, nonneoplastic brain tissue, or PBMCs (not recorded which). These receptors were obtained from a human donor with low-grade glioma or glioblastoma, undergoing nonglioma brain surgery, or in good health (not recorded which).

This clonotype came up many times. The rearrangement joins TRBV6-2 or TRBV6-3 to TRBJ2-4, with D possibly matching TRBD2 (6 bases). This CDR3 is built from 12 residues. V lost 4 bases to trimming and J lost 7 bases, with 8 bases between them. Germline V gene lookup returns CDR1 MNHEY and CDR2 SVGEGT. CDR3 bases: TGTGCCAGCAGTTCCCGGGGGAACATTCAGTACTTC. Translated, it gives CASSSRGNIQYF.

This clonotype was observed many times. The chain links TRBV7-3 to TRBJ2-5, with no clear D. The V gene lost 5 bases and the J gene lost 5 bases, with 9 bases spanning the gap. This CDR3 has 12 residues. Looked up from germline, CDR1 is SGHTA and CDR2 is FQGTGA. CDR3 sequence: CASSRVGETQYF. CDR3 DNA sequence: TGTGCCAGCAGCCGGGTGGGGGAGACCCAGTACTTC. The full variable domain, its missing parts supplied by reference TRBV7-3 and TRBJ2-5, is GAGVSQTPSNKVTEKGKYVELRCDPISGHTALYWYRQSLGQGPEFLIYFQGTGAADDSGLPNDRFFAVRPEGSVSTLKIQRTERGDSAVYLCASSRVGETQYFGPGTRLLVL.

This clonotype showed up many times. The chain joins TRBV28 to TRBJ1-2; the match to TRBD1 covers 7 bases. The CDR3 loop spans 13 amino acids. The trim removed 5 bases at V and 4 bases at J, leaving 4 bases unmatched. Germline loops: CDR1 MDHEN, CDR2 SYDVKM. The chain's CDR3 is CASSRTGPYGYTF. As DNA, the CDR3 is TGTGCCAGCAGTCGGACAGGTCCCTATGGCTACACCTTC.

The V call is TRBV5-4, the J call TRBJ2-3, with 11 bases that match TRBD2. J was trimmed by 4 bases and V by 6 bases; bases with no gene match: 10. CDR1 is SGHNT and CDR2 is YYREEE in the germline V gene (reference sequence). This CDR3 comprises 16 residues. CDR3 sequence: CASISLLAGDPDTQYF. In DNA, the CDR3 is TGTGCCAGCATCTCCTTACTAGCGGGAGACCCAGATACGCAGTATTTT.

This clonotype has at least ten counts. The chain uses TRBV7-2 and TRBJ2-5, with 8 bases lining up with TRBD1. CDR1 SGHTA and CDR2 FQGNSA come from the germline V gene. The CDR3 consists of 16 residues. Trimming removed 5 bases from V and 1 base from J; junction bases left unmatched: 9. This CDR3 reads CASSAYRGSPQETQYF. In DNA, the CDR3 is TGTGCCAGCAGCGCCTACAGGGGGAGTCCCCAAGAGACCCAGTACTTC.

This clonotype has a count of ten or more. The chain is built from TRBV20-1 and TRBJ2-7, with D possibly matching TRBD2 (7 bases). Germline V gene data show CDR1 as DFQATT and CDR2 as SNEGSKA (reference sequence). Trimming removed 6 bases from V and 0 bases from J, with 12 bases in between. This CDR3 has 13 residues. DNA of the CDR3: TGCAGTGCGGGAGGGGGACTCTCCTACGAGCAGTACTTC. It codes for CSAGGGLSYEQYF.

This clonotype was counted at least ten times. V is TRBV27 and J is TRBJ1-2; D gene ambiguous. CDR1 is MNHEY and CDR2 is SMNVEV in the germline V gene (reference sequence). This CDR3 region has 14 residues. V gave up 0 bases and J gave up 4 bases, with 9 bases separating them. CDR3 DNA sequence: TGTGCCAGCAGTTTATCCCAAAAAACCTATGGCTACACCTTC. Amino acid sequence: CASSLSQKTYGYTF.

The sample holds a few counts of this clonotype. The CDR3 DNA reads as TGTGCCAGCAGCTTAGGAGTCCAGAATACGCAGTATTTT. It is translated as CASSLGVQNTQYF. This chain connects TRBV11-2 to TRBJ2-3; D unresolved. V was trimmed by 1 base and J by 7 bases, leaving 9 bases between them. Germline V gene data show CDR1 as SGHAT and CDR2 as FQNNGV. This CDR3 is built from 13 residues.

As to this clonotype: Mismatch with germline at one junction end may stem from a read error. The chain links TRBV7-9 to TRBJ2-5, with D perhaps given as TRBD1 or TRBD2 (6 bases each). CDR1 is SEHNR and CDR2 is FQNEAQ in the germline V gene (reference sequence). The CDR3 extends over 15 amino acids. This CDR3 reads CASSTQSGAGETQYF. The CDR3 DNA is TGTGCCAGCAGCACCCAATCGGGGGCTGGGGAGACCCAGTACTTT. The entire variable domain, with the rest obtained from reference TRBV7-9 and TRBJ2-5, is as follows: DTGVSQNPRHKITKRGQNVTFRCDPISEHNRLYWYRQTLGQGPEFLTYFQNEAQLEKSRLLSDRFSAERPKGSFSTLEIQRTEQGDSAMYLCASSTQSGAGETQYFGPGTRLLVL.

In this sample, this clonotype turned up a few times. The gene calls are TRBV30 and TRBJ1-1; possibly TRBD1 for D (5 bases). Germline V CDR1 and CDR2: GTSNPN, SVGIG (reference sequence). V gave up 2 bases and J gave up 7 bases, with 14 bases separating them. CDR3 size: 13 residues. CDR3: CAWSISVRGEAFF. The CDR3 nucleotides are TGTGCCTGGAGTATTTCCGTAAGGGGTGAAGCTTTCTTT. Looking up the rest from reference TRBV30 and TRBJ1-1 gives the full variable domain: SQTIHQWPATLVQPVGSPLSLECTVEGTSNPNLYWYRQAAGRGLQLLFYSVGIGQISSEVPQNLSASRPQDRQFILSSKKLLLSDSGFYLCAWSISVRGEAFFGQGTRLTVV.

This clonotype occurred many times. The chain has TRBV7-2 and TRBJ2-7, with TRBD2 matching 8 bases. J was trimmed by 1 base and V by 0 bases; bases with no gene match: 5. Germline V gene data show CDR1 as SGHTA and CDR2 as FQGNSA. The CDR3 contains 16 residues. CDR3 sequence reads: CASSLAASGLSYEQYF. The CDR3 coding sequence is TGTGCCAGCAGCTTAGCGGCTAGCGGGTTGTCCTACGAGCAGTACTTC.

In this sample, this clonotype turned up once. A much larger clone sits a single nucleotide away, making a read error possible. V usage is TRBV6-1 and J usage is TRBJ2-1, with a tentative D call TRBD1 (6 bases). Germline CDR1 reads MNHNS; CDR2 reads SASEGT. The CDR3 is 14 residues long. CDR3 sequence (DNA): TGTGCCAGCAGTGAAAGGGGGATAAACAATGAGCAGTCCTTC. Protein product: CASSERGINNEQSF.

J is TRBJ2-1 and V is TRBV4-1, with TRBD2 identical over 10 bases. Unmatched junction bases numbered 7, after V lost 0 bases and J lost 11 bases. This CDR3 region has 15 residues. Germline values: CDR1 MGHRA, CDR2 YSYEKL. The CDR3 is CASSQEASGSGQQFF. CDR3 DNA sequence: TGCGCCAGCAGCCAAGAGGCTAGCGGGAGCGGCCAGCAGTTCTTC.

This clonotype came up a few times. V and J are TRBV3-1 and TRBJ1-6, with D possibly being TRBD1 (6 bases). The CDR3 is 15 amino acids. Germline loops: CDR1 LGHDT, CDR2 YNNKEL (reference sequence). V lost 4 bases, J lost 7 bases, and 14 bases lay in between. The CDR3 coding sequence is TGTGCCAGCAGCCCGATCTGGACAGAAAATTCACCCCTCCACTTT. Its protein is CASSPIWTENSPLHF.

The rearrangement uses TRBV18 and TRBJ2-7, with TRBD1 identical over 7 bases. CDR1 and CDR2 (germline): KGHSH, LQKENI. Trimming removed 4 bases from V and 3 bases from J; junction bases left unmatched: 12. The CDR3 consists of 16 residues. The chain's CDR3 is CASSLKGPGQRYEQYF. The CDR3 DNA reads TGTGCCAGCTCACTAAAAGGACCGGGACAGCGCTACGAGCAGTACTTC.

This chain connects TRBV5-5 to TRBJ2-7, with D possibly matching TRBD2 (7 bases). Germline V CDR1 and CDR2: SGHKS, YYEKEE (reference sequence). This CDR3 contains 13 residues. Trimming removed 1 base from V and 6 bases from J, with 11 bases in between. This chain's CDR3 is CASSLKGGVEQYF. The DNA of the CDR3 is TGTGCCAGCAGCTTGAAGGGGGGGGTCGAGCAGTACTTC.

This clonotype is a singleton in its sample. The V gene is TRBV6-5, the J gene TRBJ2-7, with D perhaps matching TRBD1 (5 bases). Germline loops: CDR1 MNHEY, CDR2 SVGAGI. This CDR3 region has 13 residues. Between the trimmed V and J ends, which lost 7 bases and 2 bases, there was a span of 12 bases. CDR3 sequence (DNA): TGTGCCAGCACAAAGGGGCTTGCCTACGAGCAGTACTTC. As protein: CASTKGLAYEQYF.

This clonotype was detected only a few times. The chain joins TRBV28 to TRBJ1-2, with D possibly TRBD1 on 6 matching bases. CDR1 is MDHEN and CDR2 is SYDVKM in the germline V gene. Trimming cost V 5 bases and J 4 bases, with 20 bases left between them. The CDR3 loop spans 16 amino acids. Written as DNA, the CDR3 is TGTGCCAGCAGTGCCCCTCAGGGGATGGGGGTCTATGGCTACACCTTC. Protein: CASSAPQGMGVYGYTF.

In the case of this clonotype: This sequence may be a read error, since a much larger clone differs from it by one base. The rearrangement links TRBV7-2 to TRBJ2-1; D might be TRBD2 (5 bases). The CDR3 runs to 13 residues. CDR1 and CDR2 from the germline V gene are SGHTA and FQGNSA. In nucleotides, the CDR3 is TGCGCCAGCGGCCAAGAGTCAGGTCCTTTGCAGTTCTTC. Translating it yields CASGQESGPLQFF.

This clonotype was found a few times. This CDR3 is CASSSPASGRNQETQYF. The DNA of the CDR3 is TGTGCCAGCAGCTCGCCCGCTAGCGGAAGGAACCAAGAGACCCAGTACTTC. V is TRBV7-2 and J is TRBJ2-5, with 7 nucleotides matching TRBD2. This CDR3 region has 17 residues. The junction had 11 bases not matched to a gene; V was cut back by 4 bases and J by 0 bases. Germline values: CDR1 SGHTA, CDR2 FQGNSA.